A single T cell receptor (beta chain) is shown here with its context. The length of the CDR3 is 14 residues. V dropped 0 bases and J dropped 2 bases, with 8 bases sitting between them. Germline CDR1 SGDLS, CDR2 YYNGEE. The sample belongs to a study of blood T cell repertoires in COVID-19. Study details: Specimens from acute and convalescent COVID-19 originated in the United States, Italy and Spain. PBMCs, B-cell-depleted T cells, or T cells provided the cDNA or gDNA that made up the material.

Original methodology: How many nucleated cells were present was estimated from reference gene primer amplification. Assay: immunoSEQ multiplex PCR; the TCRdb copy retains only in-frame clones and omits some. The V and J calls and clone size are taken from that table; D and trimming were inferred from the DNA. Among about 150,000 clones listed, about 82% were seen once. This TCR came from a woman between 35 and 50 years old with active or convalescent COVID-19. Material for sequencing was peripheral blood. The gene calls are TRBV9 and TRBJ1-2, with D possibly matching TRBD1 (6 bases). The DNA of the CDR3 is TGTGCCAGCAGCGTAGGGGACAACAACTATGGCTACACCTTC. Protein sequence: CASSVGDNNYGYTF.